What follows are 17 T cell receptor beta chains derived from one specimen sequenced in a study of blood T cell repertoires in COVID-19. TCRdb's table, derived via immunoSEQ multiplex PCR, lists solely in-frame clones and lacks some. The profile covers roughly 220,000 clones, with roughly 80% appearing a single time and less than 7% taken by the ten largest. Material for sequencing was peripheral blood. Receptors originate from a woman in her 70s with acute or convalescent COVID-19.

This chain links TRBV18 with TRBJ2-1, with 12 bases lining up with TRBD2. Trimming at V came to 5 bases and at J to 4 bases, leaving 3 bases not matched to a gene. This CDR3 comprises 15 residues. Germline CDR1 KGHSH, CDR2 LQKENI. The CDR3 loop is CASSATSGGYNEQFF. CDR3 bases: TGTGCCAGCTCAGCCACTAGCGGGGGGTACAATGAGCAGTTCTTC.

This chain joins TRBV5-1 and TRBJ2-1; 10 nucleotides line up with TRBD2. The V and J ends lost 2 bases and 8 bases, in that order; junction bases with no gene match: 7. Germline values: CDR1 SGHRS, CDR2 YFSETQ. CDR3 length: 15 residues. The CDR3 loop is CASSLAGGLGDEQFF. The CDR3 DNA reads as TGCGCCAGCAGCTTAGCGGGAGGGCTCGGGGATGAGCAGTTCTTC.

This clone was counted once. The V call is TRBV25-1, the J call TRBJ2-2; D may be TRBD2 (6 bases). Germline CDR1 reads MGHDK; CDR2 reads SYGVNS. Trimming removed 1 base from V and 0 bases from J, with 12 bases in between. This CDR3 has 17 amino acids. CDR3 loop: CASSELGTGANTGELFF. DNA of the CDR3: TGTGCCAGCAGTGAATTGGGAACGGGGGCGAACACCGGGGAGCTGTTTTTT.

This clone was counted a single time. The chain combines TRBV7-2 with TRBJ2-3; 10 bases are a match to TRBD2. The CDR3 is 18 amino acids. Trimming took 2 bases from V and 2 from J; bases not matched to a gene: 10. Germline V CDR1 and CDR2: SGHTA, FQGNSA. The CDR3, as DNA: TGTGCCAGCAGCTTATGGTCTAGCGGGAGCTACTACACAGATACGCAGTATTTT. Protein product: CASSLWSSGSYYTDTQYF. Full variable domain (outside the CDR3, taken from reference TRBV7-2 and TRBJ2-3): GAGVSQSPSNKVTEKGKDVELRCDPISGHTALYWYRQSLGQGLEFLIYFQGNSAPDKSGLPSDRFSAERTGGSVSTLTIQRTQQEDSAVYLCASSLWSSGSYYTDTQYFGPGTRLTVL.

The V gene is TRBV11-3, the J gene TRBJ2-3; 7 nucleotides line up with TRBD2. There are 17 residues in the CDR3. Germline V gives CDR1 SGHNT, CDR2 YENEEA. The junction had 12 bases not matched to a gene; V was cut back by 2 bases and J by 4 bases. Written as DNA, the CDR3 is TGTGCCAGCAGCTTATTTAGCGGCGGGAGCGGCGCAGATACGCAGTATTTT. Translated: CASSLFSGGSGADTQYF. The whole variable domain, remainder taken from reference TRBV11-3 and TRBJ2-3, is EAGVVQSPRYKIIEKKQPVAFWCNPISGHNTLYWYLQNLGQGPELLIRYENEEAVDDSQLPKDRFSAERLKGVDSTLKIQPAELGDSAVYLCASSLFSGGSGADTQYFGPGTRLTVL.

The genes are TRBV5-5 and TRBJ2-2; tentative D call: TRBD1 (8 bases). V gave up 4 bases and J gave up 5 bases, with 21 bases separating them. The CDR3 length is 17 residues. Looked up from germline, CDR1 is SGHKS and CDR2 is YYEKEE (reference sequence). CDR3 nucleotide sequence: TGTGCCAGCAGCCTACCGACAGGGGAGGGCAAGACCGGGGAGCTGTTTTTT. It is translated as CASSLPTGEGKTGELFF.

Of note for this clone: Its ends do not fully match the called genes, so a read error is possible. The rearrangement links TRBV23-1 to TRBJ2-2, with 7 positions matching TRBD2. TRBV23-1 is designated an ORF whose function remains uncertain. The CDR3 consists of 14 residues. As DNA, the CDR3 is TGCGCCAGCAGCCAATCGGGGGGAACCGGGGAGCTGTTTTTT. Protein: CASSQSGGTGELFF.

The chain is built from TRBV29-1 and TRBJ2-7; weak D call: TRBD1 (6 bases). The CDR3 spans 11 residues. Germline values: CDR1 SQVTM, CDR2 ANQGSEA. Trimming removed 5 bases from V and 6 bases from J, with 11 bases in between. CDR3 loop: CSVPTGGEQYF. The DNA for the CDR3 is TGCAGCGTTCCGACAGGAGGCGAGCAGTACTTC.

V is TRBV9 and J is TRBJ1-6; 7 bases fit TRBD1. Germline-derived CDR1 and CDR2 are SGDLS and YYNGEE. This CDR3 spans 14 amino acids. Trimming removed 3 bases from V and 9 bases from J; junction bases left unmatched: 6. Here the CDR3 reads CASSAQGGISPLHF. The CDR3 coding sequence is TGTGCCAGCAGCGCCCAGGGGGGTATTTCACCCCTCCACTTT.

This clone has just a few counts. The chain recombines TRBV3-1 (or the pseudogene TRBV3-2) with TRBJ1-1; no clear D. This CDR3 is 14 amino acids long. CDR1 LGHDT and CDR2 YNNKEL come from the germline V gene (reference sequence). Trimming shortened V by 4 bases and J by 5 bases, and 14 bases separated the two germline ends. DNA for the CDR3: TGTGCCAGCAGCCCGACTAACGCGAGGACTGAAGCTTTCTTT. Protein product: CASSPTNARTEAFF.

The chain has TRBV5-4 and TRBJ2-2; maybe TRBD1 (6 bases). The CDR3 has 15 residues. V gave up 4 bases and J gave up 1 base, with 11 bases separating them. CDR1 SGHNT and CDR2 YYREEE come from the germline V gene (reference sequence). CDR3 loop: CASSDRTENTGELFF. Here the CDR3 DNA reads TGTGCCAGCAGCGACAGGACGGAGAACACCGGGGAGCTGTTTTTT. Looking up the rest from reference TRBV5-4 and TRBJ2-2 gives the full variable domain: ETGVTQSPTHLIKTRGQQVTLRCSSQSGHNTVSWYQQALGQGPQFIFQYYREEENGRGNFPPRFSGLQFPNYSSELNVNALELDDSALYLCASSDRTENTGELFFGEGSRLTVL.

This rearrangement joins TRBV28 to TRBJ1-5; the D gene is possibly TRBD1 (6 bases). The CDR3 has 16 residues. V lost 5 bases, J lost 7 bases, and 21 bases lay in between. The V gene's germline CDR1 is MDHEN and CDR2 SYDVKM. The DNA of the CDR3 is TGTGCCAGCAGTACAGACTACAGGGATGAGGTCCAGCCCCAGCATTTT. Its protein is CASSTDYRDEVQPQHF.

This clone was seen ten or more times. This chain joins TRBV3-1 (or the pseudogene TRBV3-2) and TRBJ2-1, with 7 bases lining up with TRBD2. In germline, CDR1 is LGHDT, CDR2 YNNKEL (reference sequence). With 1 base clipped from V and 7 bases from J, the junction kept 1 base outside the gene matches. This CDR3 has 13 residues. This CDR3 is CASSQGGGNEQFF. CDR3 nucleotides: TGTGCCAGCAGCCAAGGGGGAGGGAATGAGCAGTTCTTC.

V gene TRBV5-4 combines with J gene TRBJ2-3, with 10 bases lining up with TRBD2. The trim removed 4 bases at V and 2 bases at J, leaving 13 bases unmatched. The CDR3 length is 18 residues. CDR1 is SGHNT and CDR2 is YYREEE in the germline V gene (reference sequence). The CDR3: CASSQKTTSGLTTDTQYF. The CDR3 DNA reads as TGTGCCAGCAGCCAAAAGACGACTAGCGGGCTCACCACAGATACGCAGTATTTT.

This sequence joins TRBV2 and TRBJ2-2; no clear D. Germline values: CDR1 SNHLY, CDR2 FYNNEI. There are 13 residues in the CDR3. V shed 6 bases and J shed 5 bases, with 10 bases lying between them. The CDR3 spells CASSLSVTGELFF. The CDR3 DNA reads as TGTGCCAGCAGCCTTAGTGTTACCGGGGAGCTGTTTTTT.

There are a few counts of this clone. The chain uses TRBV10-3 and TRBJ1-1, with 8 bases lining up with TRBD1. Trimming removed 7 bases from V and 5 bases from J; junction bases left unmatched: 12. The CDR3 runs to 15 residues. Germline CDR1 is ENHRY and CDR2 is SYGVKD. CDR3 residues: CAITHGTGKSTEAFF. The CDR3 DNA reads TGTGCCATCACCCACGGGACAGGCAAATCAACTGAAGCTTTCTTT.

This chain joins TRBV27 and TRBJ1-4, with D perhaps TRBD1 (5 bases). This CDR3 spans 14 amino acids. Trimming pared 6 bases from V and 0 bases from J, leaving 8 bases between. The V gene's germline CDR1 is MNHEY and CDR2 SMNVEV (reference sequence). The CDR3 coding sequence is TGTGCCAGCAGGTCGGGGGCAACTAATGAAAAACTGTTTTTT. Its protein product is CASRSGATNEKLFF.